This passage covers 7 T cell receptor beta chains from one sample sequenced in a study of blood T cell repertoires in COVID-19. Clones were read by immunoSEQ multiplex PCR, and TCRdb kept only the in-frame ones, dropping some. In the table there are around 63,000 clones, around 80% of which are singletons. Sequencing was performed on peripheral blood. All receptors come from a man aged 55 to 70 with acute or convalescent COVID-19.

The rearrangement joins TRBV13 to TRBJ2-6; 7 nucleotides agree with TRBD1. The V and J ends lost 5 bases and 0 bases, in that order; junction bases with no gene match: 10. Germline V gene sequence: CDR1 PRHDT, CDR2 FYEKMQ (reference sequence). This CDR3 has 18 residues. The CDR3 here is CASSTKGAPLSGANVLTF. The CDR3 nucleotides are TGTGCCAGCAGCACCAAGGGGGCGCCCCTCTCTGGGGCCAACGTCCTGACTTTC.

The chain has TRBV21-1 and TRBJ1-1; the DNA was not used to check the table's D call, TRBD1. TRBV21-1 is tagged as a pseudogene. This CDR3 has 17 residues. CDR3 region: CASSKREPGQGNTEAFF. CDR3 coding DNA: TGTGCCAGCAGCAAACGAGAGCCGGGACAGGGAAACACTGAAGCTTTCTTT.

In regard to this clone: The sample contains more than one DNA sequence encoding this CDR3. The CDR3 loop reads CASSRDRDGYTF. Written as DNA, the CDR3 is TGTGCCAGCAGTAGGGACAGGGATGGCTACACCTTC. The chain joins TRBV2 to TRBJ1-2; 9 bases match TRBD1. Germline V CDR1 and CDR2: SNHLY, FYNNEI. V was pared by 5 bases and J by 6 bases, with 1 base of the junction left unmatched. This CDR3 comprises 12 residues.

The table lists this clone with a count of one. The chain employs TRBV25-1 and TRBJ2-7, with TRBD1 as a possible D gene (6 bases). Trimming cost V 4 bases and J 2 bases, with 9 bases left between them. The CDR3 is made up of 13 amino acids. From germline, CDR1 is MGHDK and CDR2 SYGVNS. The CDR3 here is CASSGTETYEQYF. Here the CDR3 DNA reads TGTGCCAGCAGTGGGACAGAGACCTACGAGCAGTACTTC.

The CDR3 is CASSYSAGYNYGYTF. In nucleotides, the CDR3 is TGTGCCAGCAGTTACTCAGCAGGGTATAACTATGGCTACACCTTC. This chain joins TRBV6-6 and TRBJ1-2; TRBD1 might be the D (5 bases). CDR1 MNHNY and CDR2 SVGAGI come from the germline V gene (reference sequence). CDR3 length equals 15 residues. Between the trimmed V and J ends, which lost 0 bases and 1 base, there was a span of 9 bases.

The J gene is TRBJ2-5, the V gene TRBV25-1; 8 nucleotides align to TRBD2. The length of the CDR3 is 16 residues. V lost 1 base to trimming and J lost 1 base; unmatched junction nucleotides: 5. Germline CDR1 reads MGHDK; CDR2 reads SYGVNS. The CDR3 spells CASSEWAGGLQETQYF. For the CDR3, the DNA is TGTGCCAGCAGTGAATGGGCGGGGGGACTCCAAGAGACCCAGTACTTC.

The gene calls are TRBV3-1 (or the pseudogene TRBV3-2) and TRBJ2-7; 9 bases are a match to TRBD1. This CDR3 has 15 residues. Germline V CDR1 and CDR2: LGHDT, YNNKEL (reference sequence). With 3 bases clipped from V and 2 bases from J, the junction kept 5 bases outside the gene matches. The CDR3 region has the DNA TGTGCCAGCAGCCATACGGGACAGGGAACCTACGAGCAGTACTTC. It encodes CASSHTGQGTYEQYF.